These 18 T cell receptor beta chains were sequenced from one sample in a study of response to subunit inactivated influenza vaccine. MiXCR, applied by TCRdb to the RT-PCR reads, yields one record per CDR3 protein. The sample lists approximately 160,000 distinct CDR3 sequences; about 10% were seen once. Here the sequenced sample was CD8+ T cells sorted from PBMCs, taken roughly 24 months after vaccination. The receptors derive from a man aged 45 to 75 who received an inactivated influenza vaccine.

The sample holds a few counts of this clonotype. The V and J genes are TRBV7-9 and TRBJ2-5, with D tentatively TRBD2 (5 bases). The V gene's germline CDR1 is SEHNR and CDR2 FQNEAQ (reference sequence). CDR3 size: 14 residues. Trimming left V 5 bases short and J 4 bases short, with 14 bases between. The CDR3 sequence: CASSERARGETQYF. The CDR3 DNA is TGTGCCAGCAGCGAGAGGGCTAGAGGAGAGACCCAGTACTTC.

In this sample, this clonotype turned up many times. This chain joins TRBV7-9 and TRBJ2-1, with 13 bases that match TRBD2. Germline loops: CDR1 SEHNR, CDR2 FQNEAQ (reference sequence). The CDR3 runs 16 residues. V trimming: 1 base; J trimming: 4 bases; junction bases outside the gene matches: 1. CDR3 sequence (DNA): TGTGCCAGCAGCTTAGGGACTAGCGGGGGTTACAATGAGCAGTTCTTC. This translates into CASSLGTSGGYNEQFF.

V gene TRBV3-1 combines with J gene TRBJ2-2; D assignment may be TRBD1 or TRBD2 (5 bases each). Germline values: CDR1 LGHDT, CDR2 YNNKEL (reference sequence). The CDR3 spans 17 residues. Trimming stripped 2 bases from V and 4 bases from J, with 17 bases between. As DNA, the CDR3 is TGTGCCAGCAGCCAATCGACGTGGGGGTTAGGCACCGGGGAGCTGTTTTTT. Its translation: CASSQSTWGLGTGELFF.

The chain has TRBV27 and TRBJ1-4, with D possibly TRBD1 on 5 matching bases. V was clipped by 5 bases and J by 5 bases, with 15 bases between them. Per the germline V gene, CDR1 is MNHEY and CDR2 is SMNVEV (reference sequence). CDR3 size: 15 residues. The CDR3 nucleotides read TGTGCCAGCAGTCCTCACCGGGACGAAAATGAAAAACTGTTTTTT. This codes for CASSPHRDENEKLFF.

This clonotype was detected ten times or more. The rearrangement uses TRBV6-5 and TRBJ2-7; 9 bases match TRBD2. CDR1 is MNHEY and CDR2 is SVGAGI in the germline V gene. V was pared by 0 bases and J by 7 bases, with 7 bases of the junction left unmatched. The CDR3 consists of 15 residues. CDR3 DNA sequence: TGTGCCAGCAGTTACTCGACCCTAGCGGGGTGGGAGCAGTACTTC. The encoded protein is CASSYSTLAGWEQYF.

This clonotype was seen more than once but under ten times. This chain joins TRBV9 and TRBJ2-7, with TRBD1 matching 8 bases. V was pared by 5 bases and J by 3 bases, with 7 bases of the junction left unmatched. The CDR3 has 14 amino acids. CDR1 is SGDLS and CDR2 is YYNGEE in the germline V gene. DNA for the CDR3: TGTGCCAGCAGTACCGGGACAGGTGGCTACGAGCAGTACTTC. It yields the protein CASSTGTGGYEQYF.

This chain joins TRBV6-2 or TRBV6-3 and TRBJ2-1, with D perhaps TRBD1 or TRBD2 (6 bases each). Trimming stripped 4 bases from V and 9 bases from J, with 16 bases between. CDR3 length: 14 residues. Germline assignment: CDR1 MNHEY and CDR2 SVGEGT. As DNA, the CDR3 is TGTGCCAGCAGTTGGGCCCCCGGAGGGGGTGAGCAGTTCTTC. The encoded protein is CASSWAPGGGEQFF.

This clonotype has only a few counts. The V gene is TRBV7-8, the J gene TRBJ2-2, with no clear D. CDR1 is SGHVS, CDR2 FQNEAQ, per germline. The V gene lost 5 bases and the J gene lost 4 bases, with 17 bases spanning the gap. The CDR3 length is 16 residues. Here the CDR3 reads CASSVIMELSTGELFF. CDR3 bases: TGTGCCAGCAGCGTAATAATGGAGTTGAGCACCGGGGAGCTGTTTTTT.

Worth noting for this clonotype: A much larger clone differs from this one at a single base, so this may be a read error. The chain recombines TRBV20-1 with TRBJ2-7; D is undetermined. CDR3 length: 13 amino acids. CDR1 DFQATT and CDR2 SNEGSKA come from the germline V gene (reference sequence). Trimming stripped 3 bases from V and 3 bases from J, with 12 bases between. CDR3 nucleotide sequence: TGCAGTGCTAGCACCTGGATGAACTACGAGCAGTACTTC. Translating it yields CSASTWMNYEQYF.

J is TRBJ2-5 and V is TRBV7-9; 9 nucleotides agree with TRBD2. The ends lost 1 base at V and 2 bases at J; junction bases unmatched: 8. The CDR3 is 17 residues long. CDR1 and CDR2 from the germline V gene are SEHNR and FQNEAQ (reference sequence). CDR3 protein: CASSLGGLAGGQETQYF. DNA of the CDR3: TGTGCCAGCAGCTTAGGGGGTCTTGCGGGAGGGCAAGAGACCCAGTACTTC.

V gene TRBV5-5 combines with J gene TRBJ1-5, with D perhaps matching TRBD1 (6 bases). The CDR3 sequence is 18 residues long. V lost 7 bases, J lost 0 bases, and 23 bases lay in between. Germline V CDR1 and CDR2: SGHKS, YYEKEE (reference sequence). Here the CDR3 reads CASGHRDLTPYSNQPQHF. For the CDR3, the DNA is TGTGCCAGCGGCCACAGGGACCTTACGCCTTATAGCAATCAGCCCCAGCATTTT.

The chain uses TRBV5-1 and TRBJ2-7; no definite D call. This CDR3 has 13 residues. Germline loops: CDR1 SGHRS, CDR2 YFSETQ. The V and J ends lost 1 base and 5 bases respectively, with 10 bases between them. The CDR3 region is CASSLSTEDEQYF. The CDR3 coding sequence is TGCGCCAGCAGCTTGTCCACGGAAGACGAGCAGTACTTC.

The chain joins TRBV20-1 to TRBJ2-1; weak D call: TRBD1 (6 bases). The V gene lost 2 bases and the J gene lost 9 bases, with 23 bases spanning the gap. The CDR3 contains 16 residues. CDR1 is DFQATT and CDR2 is SNEGSKA in the germline V gene (reference sequence). CDR3: CSARRLVAGVLPEQFF. The CDR3 nucleotides are TGCAGTGCTAGAAGGTTGGTGGCAGGGGTGCTCCCTGAGCAGTTCTTC.

This clonotype turned up a few times. This chain links TRBV14 with TRBJ2-1; 12 bases match TRBD2. The ends lost 6 bases at V and 7 bases at J; junction bases unmatched: 10. CDR1 and CDR2 (germline): SGHDN, FVKESK. CDR3 length equals 16 residues. CDR3 region: CASSFGLAGSKNEQFF. CDR3 coding DNA: TGTGCCAGCAGTTTCGGACTAGCGGGATCTAAGAATGAGCAGTTCTTC.

In its sample, this clonotype ranks as medium-sized. This chain uses TRBV12-3 or TRBV12-4 with TRBJ1-6; perhaps TRBD1 as D (6 bases). The CDR3 has 13 residues. Trimming took 6 bases from V and 11 from J, leaving 14 bases between them. The CDR3 loop reads CASSRDKSAPLHF. The CDR3 DNA follows: TGTGCCAGCAGCCGGGACAAATCGGCACCCCTCCACTTT.

This clonotype was counted between two and nine times. J is TRBJ2-7 and V is TRBV4-1; 8 nucleotides align to TRBD2. There are 16 residues in the CDR3. The germline gives CDR1 MGHRA, CDR2 YSYEKL. With V trimmed by 1 base and J by 3 bases, 8 bases remained unmatched. CDR3 sequence reads: CASSQGLAGSGYEQYF. Here the CDR3 DNA reads TGCGCCAGCAGCCAAGGGTTAGCGGGGAGTGGCTACGAGCAGTACTTC.

There are many counts of this clonotype. This chain connects TRBV20-1 to TRBJ2-7; the D gene could be TRBD1 or TRBD2 (5 bases each). The CDR3 is made up of 16 amino acids. Trimming took 0 bases from V and 0 from J, leaving 15 bases between them. Germline values: CDR1 DFQATT, CDR2 SNEGSKA (reference sequence). CDR3 region: CSARDVSGTNSYEQYF. DNA for the CDR3: TGCAGTGCTAGAGATGTGTCGGGGACCAACTCCTACGAGCAGTACTTC.

This clonotype was counted ten times or more. The chain employs TRBV25-1 and TRBJ2-2, with D maybe TRBD1 (6 bases). Trimming left V 5 bases short and J 4 bases short, with 14 bases between. Germline V gene sequence: CDR1 MGHDK, CDR2 SYGVNS. The CDR3 totals 15 residues. CDR3 sequence reads: CASSFRQASTGELFF. CDR3 sequence (DNA): TGTGCCAGCAGTTTCCGACAGGCGAGCACCGGGGAGCTGTTTTTT.